Following are 13 T cell receptor beta chains from one sample sequenced in a study of early T cells in non-severe SARS-CoV-2 infection. A single record per CDR3 protein comes from TCRdb applying MiXCR to the 5' RACE reads. The profile shows about 83,000 distinct CDR3 sequences, roughly 12% of them singletons. Source material: whole blood. The receptors originated from an adult who was a healthcare worker with PCR-confirmed SARS-CoV-2 infection or an uninfected control (not recorded which).

The chain is built from TRBV29-1 and TRBJ2-2; D is uncertain. The CDR3 length is 13 residues. Germline V gene sequence: CDR1 SQVTM, CDR2 ANQGSEA. Trimming took 1 base from V and 0 from J, leaving 3 bases between them. In DNA form, the CDR3 reads TGCAGCGTTGAAGGTTCGAACACCGGGGAGCTGTTTTTT. Translating gives CSVEGSNTGELFF.

In its sample, this clonotype was seen a few times. The chain recombines TRBV7-6 with TRBJ2-3; D not certain. V gave up 2 bases and J gave up 2 bases, with 8 bases separating them. In germline, CDR1 is SGHVS, CDR2 FNYEAQ. The CDR3 runs to 14 residues. The CDR3 is CASSLRALTDTQYF. The CDR3 region has the DNA TGTGCCAGCAGCTTACGGGCGCTCACAGATACGCAGTATTTT. The full variable domain, in which reference TRBV7-6 and TRBJ2-3 provide the parts outside the CDR3, is GAGVSQSPRYKVTKRGQDVALRCDPISGHVSLYWYRQALGQGPEFLTYFNYEAQQDKSGLPNDRFSAERPEGSISTLTIQRTEQRDSAMYRCASSLRALTDTQYFGPGTRLTVL.

The gene calls are TRBV2 and TRBJ2-1; the match to TRBD1 covers 11 bases. The CDR3 runs to 17 residues. Germline CDR1 and CDR2: SNHLY and FYNNEI. The V segment lost 0 bases and the J segment 9 bases; nucleotides outside the gene matches: 10. CDR3 coding DNA: TGTGCCAGCAGTGAAGCGCCCCGGACAGGGGGCGGGATTGAGCAGTTCTTC. It translates to CASSEAPRTGGGIEQFF.

The chain combines TRBV7-2 with TRBJ2-1; TRBD2 matches 8 bases. CDR1 is SGHTA, CDR2 FQGNSA, per germline. The CDR3 covers 15 residues. The V segment lost 5 bases and the J segment 2 bases; nucleotides outside the gene matches: 5. The CDR3 protein is CASSITSGTYNEQFF. Here the CDR3 DNA reads TGTGCCAGCAGCATAACTAGCGGAACCTACAATGAGCAGTTCTTC.

Of note for this clonotype: One junction end disagrees with the germline gene, perhaps due to a read error. The chain recombines TRBV19 with TRBJ2-4; no clear D. The CDR3 contains 13 residues. Germline CDR1 LNHDA, CDR2 SQIVND (reference sequence). The CDR3 bases are TGTGCCAGTAGTATAGGTGTCAGAGGCATTCGGTACTTC. Amino acid sequence: CASSIGVRGIRYF.

This clonotype was observed at least ten times. The V gene is TRBV11-2, the J gene TRBJ2-7, with TRBD2 matching over 9 bases. J gave up 3 bases and V 6 bases, and 9 bases lay outside the gene matches. Germline V lookup: CDR1 SGHAT, CDR2 FQNNGV. The CDR3 is made up of 15 amino acids. CDR3 bases: TGTGCCAGCAGGACGACTAGCGGAATGGGCTACGAGCAGTACTTC. Protein: CASRTTSGMGYEQYF.

This clonotype has ten or more counts. The V and J genes are TRBV12-3 or TRBV12-4 and TRBJ1-1, with D possibly being TRBD1 (5 bases). Between the trimmed V and J ends, which lost 3 bases and 8 bases, there was a span of 16 bases. The CDR3 has 14 residues. The CDR3 loop is CASSLSGGFSEAFF. CDR3 DNA sequence: TGTGCCAGCAGTTTGTCGGGGGGGTTTAGCGAAGCTTTCTTT.

In its sample, this clonotype was seen many times. The chain joins TRBV7-9 to TRBJ2-3; 9 positions agree with TRBD1. V shed 4 bases and J 5 bases; nucleotides not matched to a gene: 7. The CDR3 runs to 15 residues. Germline V gene data show CDR1 as SEHNR and CDR2 as FQNEAQ (reference sequence). The chain's CDR3 is CASSWGQGSGDTQYF. The CDR3 nucleotides are TGTGCCAGCAGCTGGGGACAGGGTAGCGGAGATACGCAGTATTTT. The full variable domain, with the rest looked up from reference TRBV7-9 and TRBJ2-3, is DTGVSQNPRHKITKRGQNVTFRCDPISEHNRLYWYRQTLGQGPEFLTYFQNEAQLEKSRLLSDRFSAERPKGSFSTLEIQRTEQGDSAMYLCASSWGQGSGDTQYFGPGTRLTVL.

The sample holds a few counts of this clonotype. The chain couples TRBV20-1 to TRBJ1-2; TRBD1 agrees at 7 bases. Unmatched junction bases numbered 5, after V lost 3 bases and J lost 4 bases. The CDR3 totals 13 residues. CDR1 is DFQATT and CDR2 is SNEGSKA in the germline V gene (reference sequence). CDR3 in DNA: TGCAGTGCTAGGGCAGGGGGTAGCTATGGCTACACCTTC. Its translation is CSARAGGSYGYTF.

The chain joins TRBV4-2 to TRBJ2-2; the match to TRBD2 covers 10 bases. Germline assignment: CDR1 LGHNA and CDR2 YNFKEQ. This CDR3 has 18 residues. J gave up 3 bases and V 3 bases, and 10 bases lay outside the gene matches. This CDR3 is CASSHRPGTSDHTGELFF. Written as DNA, the CDR3 is TGTGCCAGCAGCCATCGCCCCGGGACTAGCGACCACACCGGGGAGCTGTTTTTT.

In this sample, this clonotype turned up a few times. The CDR3 DNA sequence: TGCAGCGTTGGGGGACAGGCGGCGCAGAGGGGGCAGTATTTT. It translates to CSVGGQAAQRGQYF. The chain is built from TRBV29-1 and TRBJ2-3; 8 bases are shared with TRBD1. This CDR3 is 14 amino acids long. V gave up 4 bases and J gave up 11 bases; unmatched junction bases: 14. Germline-derived CDR1 and CDR2 are SQVTM and ANQGSEA.

This rearrangement joins TRBV18 to TRBJ1-5, with unresolved D. Germline-derived CDR1 and CDR2 are KGHSH and LQKENI. The V gene lost 3 bases and the J gene lost 1 base, with 10 bases spanning the gap. This CDR3 has 15 residues. CDR3 loop: CASSPGLQSNQPQHF. CDR3 nucleotides: TGTGCCAGCTCACCCGGACTTCAAAGCAATCAGCCCCAGCATTTT.

This clonotype occurred a few times. The chain is built from TRBV27 and TRBJ2-2, with 10 bases lining up with TRBD1. The CDR3 is 17 residues long. Unmatched junction bases numbered 8, after V lost 2 bases and J lost 5 bases. Germline CDR1 and CDR2: MNHEY and SMNVEV (reference sequence). This CDR3 reads CASSLQKTGGGTGELFF. CDR3 sequence (DNA): TGTGCCAGCAGTTTACAAAAGACAGGGGGCGGGACCGGGGAGCTGTTTTTT.